This entry lists 23 T cell receptor beta chains sequenced from one sample in a study of a mutant IDH1 vaccine in newly diagnosed glioma. Data came from immunoSEQ multiplex PCR; TCRdb stores just in-frame clones and leaves some out. The repertoire holds tens of thousands of clones, approximately 80% seen once, with approximately 2% in the top ten. Time point reported: baseline, week 1 (first vaccination visit). As for treatment: pre-vaccination baseline after standard-of-care therapy. Specimen: PBMCs, collected from a glioma patient treated with radiotherapy, temozolomide or both. The receptors were sampled from a woman aged 40 to 50 with glioma.

V gene TRBV19 combines with J gene TRBJ1-5; D unclear. V shed 0 bases and J shed 0 bases, with 3 bases lying between them. There are 14 residues in the CDR3. CDR1 is LNHDA, CDR2 SQIVND, per germline (reference sequence). CDR3 amino acids: CASSIDHSNQPQHF. The CDR3 region has the DNA TGTGCCAGTAGTATAGACCATAGCAATCAGCCCCAGCATTTT. Complete variable domain (other parts from reference TRBV19 and TRBJ1-5): DGGITQSPKYLFRKEGQNVTLSCEQNLNHDAMYWYRQDPGQGLRLIYYSQIVNDFQKGDIAEGYSVSREKKESFPLTVTSAQKNPTAFYLCASSIDHSNQPQHFGDGTRLSIL.

This clone appeared a single time. The V gene is TRBV6-5, the J gene TRBJ2-2; TRBD1 is a possible D gene (5 bases). CDR3 length: 15 amino acids. The V and J ends lost 5 bases and 3 bases respectively, with 13 bases between them. Germline V CDR1 and CDR2: MNHEY, SVGAGI. CDR3 protein: CASSAQVAHTGELFF. CDR3 DNA: TGTGCCAGCAGTGCACAGGTCGCTCACACCGGGGAGCTGTTTTTT.

The chain recombines TRBV7-6 with TRBJ2-7; perhaps TRBD2 as D (7 bases). The ends were cut back, 4 bases at V and 0 bases at J, with 16 bases in the middle. CDR1 and CDR2 (germline): SGHVS, FNYEAQ. This CDR3 is built from 16 residues. CDR3 sequence reads: CASSYPRGGSSYEQYF. The CDR3 DNA follows: TGTGCCAGCAGCTACCCTAGGGGGGGAAGCTCCTACGAGCAGTACTTC.

The chain links TRBV30 to TRBJ1-1; D unclear. The germline gives CDR1 GTSNPN, CDR2 SVGIG (reference sequence). This CDR3 comprises 13 residues. V lost 0 bases, J lost 1 base, and 6 bases lay in between. CDR3 bases: TGTGCCTGGAGTGTTTTAGGGAACACTGAAGCTTTCTTT. It specifies CAWSVLGNTEAFF.

This clone was observed a handful of times. V is TRBV18 and J is TRBJ1-4; D remains unclear. V was cut by 4 bases and J by 3 bases, with 15 bases left in between. The length of the CDR3 is 16 residues. Looked up from germline, CDR1 is KGHSH and CDR2 is LQKENI. CDR3: CASSRLQQRANEKLFF. For the CDR3, the DNA is TGTGCCAGCTCACGCCTGCAACAGAGGGCTAATGAAAAACTGTTTTTT.

The V gene is TRBV6-1, the J gene TRBJ1-2, with unresolved D. The CDR3 contains 13 residues. The V end was cut by 3 bases, the J end by 0 bases, with 5 bases between. Germline-derived CDR1 and CDR2 are MNHNS and SASEGT. The CDR3 loop reads CASSDVANYGYTF. CDR3 in DNA: TGTGCCAGCAGTGACGTGGCTAACTATGGCTACACCTTC.

The chain is built from TRBV30 and TRBJ2-7; TRBD1 might be the D (7 bases). Trimming took 0 bases from V and 6 from J, leaving 12 bases between them. The germline V gene encodes CDR1 GTSNPN and CDR2 SVGIG (reference sequence). CDR3 size: 13 residues. The CDR3 spells CAWSVGGGVEQYF. The CDR3 coding sequence is TGTGCCTGGAGTGTAGGGGGCGGGGTCGAGCAGTACTTC.

This chain connects TRBV7-2 to TRBJ1-2; D unclear. This CDR3 spans 13 amino acids. Germline CDR1 is SGHTA and CDR2 is FQGNSA. The germline V and J ends were trimmed by 3 bases and 1 base, with 6 bases remaining between them. The DNA for the CDR3 is TGTGCCAGCAGCTTTGGCGTTAACTATGGCTACACCTTC. This codes for CASSFGVNYGYTF. Together with reference TRBV7-2 and TRBJ1-2, the CDR3 gives the full variable domain: GAGVSQSPSNKVTEKGKDVELRCDPISGHTALYWYRQSLGQGLEFLIYFQGNSAPDKSGLPSDRFSAERTGGSVSTLTIQRTQQEDSAVYLCASSFGVNYGYTFGSGTRLTVV.

The chain recombines TRBV7-2 with TRBJ2-3; TRBD2 agrees at 7 bases. V lost 5 bases, J lost 9 bases, and 5 bases stayed unmatched. Germline V gives CDR1 SGHTA, CDR2 FQGNSA. The CDR3 loop spans 12 amino acids. CDR3 in amino acids: CASSETSLTQYF. The CDR3, as DNA: TGTGCCAGCAGCGAGACTAGCCTAACGCAGTATTTT.

This CDR3 is CASSQEAGGRVTDTQYF. The CDR3 DNA is TGCGCCAGCAGCCAAGAAGCGGGGGGGCGGGTCACAGATACGCAGTATTTT. The V call is TRBV4-3, the J call TRBJ2-3; 10 bases fit TRBD2. The CDR3 spans 17 residues. The germline V gene encodes CDR1 LGHNA and CDR2 YSLEER. V gave up 0 bases and J gave up 2 bases; unmatched junction bases: 5.

This clone was recorded a few times. The chain employs TRBV19 and TRBJ1-2; D not resolved. Germline CDR1 reads LNHDA; CDR2 reads SQIVND (reference sequence). CDR3 size: 14 residues. V lost 7 bases to trimming and J lost 0 bases, with 12 bases between them. The CDR3 DNA is TGTGCCAGTAACATGGGAATAGCTAACTATGGCTACACCTTC. This sequence encodes CASNMGIANYGYTF.

This clone has only one observation. The chain links TRBV20-1 to TRBJ1-1, with D possibly matching TRBD1 (6 bases). Trimming left V 1 base short and J 11 bases short, with 11 bases between. CDR3 length: 11 residues. Germline-derived CDR1 and CDR2 are DFQATT and SNEGSKA (reference sequence). CDR3 nucleotide sequence: TGCAGTGCTAGAGGGGGGGGCAGCGCTTTCTTT. Amino acids: CSARGGGSAFF.

In DNA form, the CDR3 reads TGTGCCAGCAGTCAGGACAGCATGAACACTGAAGCTTTCTTT. The encoded protein is CASSQDSMNTEAFF. The gene calls are TRBV6-1 and TRBJ1-1; possible D gene TRBD1, 6 bases. Germline V gene lookup returns CDR1 MNHNS and CDR2 SASEGT. The CDR3 has 14 amino acids. V lost 5 bases and J lost 0, with 10 bases in between.

J is TRBJ1-2 and V is TRBV5-5; 7 nucleotides agree with TRBD1. The CDR3 covers 15 residues. J lost 4 bases, V lost 1 base, and 7 bases had no gene match. Germline assignment: CDR1 SGHKS and CDR2 YYEKEE (reference sequence). This chain's CDR3 is CASSLIGDRAYGYTF. The CDR3 bases are TGTGCCAGCAGCTTGATAGGAGACAGGGCCTATGGCTACACCTTC.

The chain carries TRBV28 and TRBJ1-2, with D hard to call. V lost 3 bases to trimming and J lost 2 bases, with 4 bases between them. Germline V gene sequence: CDR1 MDHEN, CDR2 SYDVKM. The CDR3 runs 12 residues. CDR3 bases: TGTGCCAGCAGTTTGGGAAACTATGGCTACACCTTC. Its translation: CASSLGNYGYTF.

The chain is built from TRBV9 and TRBJ2-1, with 8 positions matching TRBD2. Germline values: CDR1 SGDLS, CDR2 YYNGEE. Trimming took 0 bases from V and 6 from J; bases not matched to a gene: 5. This CDR3 has 15 amino acids. As DNA, the CDR3 is TGTGCCAGCAGCGTAGCGGGGGGGGCCACCAATGAGCAGTTCTTC. Translation gives CASSVAGGATNEQFF. The entire variable domain, with the rest obtained from reference TRBV9 and TRBJ2-1, is as follows: DSGVTQTPKHLITATGQRVTLRCSPRSGDLSVYWYQQSLDQGLQFLIQYYNGEERAKGNILERFSAQQFPDLHSELNLSSLELGDSALYFCASSVAGGATNEQFFGPGTRLTVL.

The chain links TRBV4-1 to TRBJ2-3; TRBD2 is a possible D gene (5 bases). From germline, CDR1 is MGHRA and CDR2 YSYEKL. V dropped 4 bases and J dropped 6 bases, with 17 bases sitting between them. The length of the CDR3 is 15 residues. DNA for the CDR3: TGCGCCAGCAGCCCTCACGGCCTAGCCGCGGATACGCAGTATTTT. It is translated as CASSPHGLAADTQYF.

This rearrangement joins TRBV20-1 to TRBJ1-2; the D is unclear. Deletions cut 5 bases from V and 8 bases from J, with 9 bases between. The CDR3 has 10 amino acids. Germline V lookup: CDR1 DFQATT, CDR2 SNEGSKA (reference sequence). CDR3 bases: TGCAGTGCTTCCCAGCTGGGCTACACCTTC. It codes for CSASQLGYTF.

The genes are TRBV5-6 and TRBJ2-5; a possible D gene is TRBD2 (6 bases). V lost 4 bases and J lost 0, with 16 bases in between. Germline assignment: CDR1 SGHDT and CDR2 YYEEEE. The length of the CDR3 is 16 residues. CDR3 nucleotide sequence: TGTGCCAGCAGCCCAAACGGTGGGGGGTACCAAGAGACCCAGTACTTC. The encoded protein is CASSPNGGGYQETQYF.

This rearrangement joins TRBV5-4 to TRBJ1-1, with D uncertain. Between the trimmed V and J ends, which lost 0 bases and 3 bases, there was a span of 9 bases. The germline V gene has CDR1 SGHNT and CDR2 YYREEE (reference sequence). The length of the CDR3 is 14 residues. CDR3 sequence reads: CASSLGGKDTEAFF. The CDR3 nucleotides read TGTGCCAGCAGCTTGGGCGGCAAGGACACTGAAGCTTTCTTT.

This clone was detected only a few times. The chain employs TRBV30 and TRBJ1-1, with TRBD1 matching over 7 bases. Losses at the gene ends were 4 bases for V and 0 bases for J; bases not matched to a gene: 8. Germline CDR1 and CDR2: GTSNPN and SVGIG (reference sequence). The CDR3 is 15 residues long. The CDR3 here is CAWIPADRLNTEAFF. For the CDR3, the DNA is TGTGCCTGGATTCCGGCGGACAGGTTGAACACTGAAGCTTTCTTT. Drawing the rest from reference TRBV30 and TRBJ1-1, the complete variable domain is SQTIHQWPATLVQPVGSPLSLECTVEGTSNPNLYWYRQAAGRGLQLLFYSVGIGQISSEVPQNLSASRPQDRQFILSSKKLLLSDSGFYLCAWIPADRLNTEAFFGQGTRLTVV.

The rearrangement links TRBV2 to TRBJ2-5; TRBD2 matches at 7 bases. CDR1 SNHLY and CDR2 FYNNEI come from the germline V gene. After removal of 8 bases from V and 3 bases from J, the junction contained 6 bases not matched to a gene. The CDR3 runs 13 residues. For the CDR3, the DNA is TGTGCCAGCTCTGGGGCGGGGGAAGAGACCCAGTACTTC. Protein sequence: CASSGAGEETQYF. Looking up the rest from reference TRBV2 and TRBJ2-5 gives the full variable domain: EPEVTQTPSHQVTQMGQEVILRCVPISNHLYFYWYRQILGQKVEFLVSFYNNEISEKSEIFDDQFSVERPDGSNFTLKIRSTKLEDSAMYFCASSGAGEETQYFGPGTRLLVL.

The rearrangement joins TRBV7-2 to TRBJ2-7, with 10 nucleotides matching TRBD2. The germline gives CDR1 SGHTA, CDR2 FQGNSA. V was pared by 4 bases and J by 7 bases, with 10 bases of the junction left unmatched. CDR3 length: 15 residues. This chain's CDR3 is CASSSPLAGAEEQYF. The CDR3 bases are TGTGCCAGCAGCTCCCCCCTAGCGGGGGCAGAGGAGCAGTACTTC.